This T cell receptor (beta chain) was sequenced during a study of blood T cell repertoires in COVID-19. Study context: Italy, Spain and the United States were the sources of the convalescent and acute COVID-19 samples.

CDR3 length: 15 amino acids. Trimming took 5 bases from V and 4 from J, leaving 12 bases between them. Germline CDR1 SGHAT, CDR2 FQNNGV. Authors' processing steps: Amplifying reference gene primers gave estimates of nucleated cell counts. Sequencing used immunoSEQ multiplex PCR; TCRdb keeps in-frame clones, though not all of them. The V and J calls and clone size come from that table; D and trimming were worked out from the DNA. The sample consists of about 140,000 clones, 70% to 90% of them appearing once. This clone occurred a few times. V usage is TRBV11-2 and J usage is TRBJ1-6; possibly TRBD1 for D (6 bases). Material: peripheral blood. This clonotype was obtained from a human donor in a cohort sampled during active COVID-19. CDR3: CASSPRTVYNSPLHF. CDR3 DNA sequence: TGTGCCAGCAGCCCCAGGACAGTGTATAATTCACCCCTCCACTTT.